This T cell receptor beta chain stems from a study of identifying expanded T cells in peripheral blood. TCRdb's copy holds only in-frame clones and misses some; the assay was immunoSEQ multiplex PCR. Altogether tens of thousands of clones are present, about 88% being singletons, with the ten largest covering around 2.7%. This CDR3 has 14 residues. The V gene's germline CDR1 is ENHRY and CDR2 SYGVKD. Trimming removed 8 bases at V and 3 bases at J, with 15 bases between. The sequenced sample was blood. This clonotype originated in a person aged 18 to 69 in good health. The rearrangement uses TRBV10-3 and TRBJ2-3; maybe TRBD2 (6 bases). The CDR3: CAIEPGSGTDTQYF. The CDR3 DNA follows: TGTGCCATCGAGCCTGGGAGCGGGACAGATACGCAGTATTTT.